Listed here are 19 T cell receptor beta chains from one sample, sequenced in a study of beta chain features in type 1 diabetes. Whole-study findings and limits: TCRB CDR3s were moderately but significantly shorter in Type 1 diabetes patients in all four CD4+ subsets.

Their cognate antigens are unknown. Expressed TCRB transcripts got sequenced, as all isolated RNA was reverse transcribed. Data came from immunoSEQ multiplex PCR; TCRdb stores just in-frame clones and leaves some out. The data show around 710,000 clones, with roughly 12% seen just once and 0.09% to 0.15% held by the top ten. Sequencing was carried out using naive CD4+ T cells from blood. These receptors were obtained from a man aged 30 to 39 with type 1 diabetes.

This chain links TRBV10-3 with TRBJ2-5, with unresolved D. Germline CDR1 ENHRY, CDR2 SYGVKD. This CDR3 has 13 amino acids. Deletions cut 4 bases from V and 2 bases from J, with 8 bases between. The CDR3 region is CAISVESQETQYF. The CDR3 DNA reads as TGTGCCATCAGTGTGGAGTCTCAAGAGACCCAGTACTTC.

The rearrangement joins TRBV5-4 to TRBJ2-1; no reliable D call. Trimming took 4 bases from V and 4 from J, leaving 18 bases between them. Germline V gives CDR1 SGHNT, CDR2 YYREEE (reference sequence). The CDR3 extends over 16 amino acids. CDR3 amino acids: CASSPPDLLPYNEQFF. DNA for the CDR3: TGTGCCAGCAGCCCGCCAGACTTACTTCCTTACAATGAGCAGTTCTTC.

This clone came up a few times. The chain carries TRBV19 and TRBJ1-2; D might be TRBD1 (6 bases). Germline V gene lookup returns CDR1 LNHDA and CDR2 SQIVND (reference sequence). The CDR3 has 14 residues. The germline V and J ends were trimmed by 5 bases and 4 bases, with 14 bases remaining between them. The CDR3 bases are TGTGCCAGTAGTTGGTCACCGGGGGCCTATGGCTACACCTTC. It yields the protein CASSWSPGAYGYTF.

The rearrangement uses TRBV9 and TRBJ2-2; 9 nucleotides line up with TRBD1. Germline trimming cut 0 bases from V and 6 bases from J; bases unmatched to any gene: 6. This CDR3 is built from 16 residues. Germline lookup yields CDR1 SGDLS and CDR2 YYNGEE. The CDR3 nucleotides read TGTGCCAGCAGCGTAGCTCAGGGACAGGGCCCCGGGGAGCTGTTTTTT. Its protein is CASSVAQGQGPGELFF.

A few counts support this clone. This chain joins TRBV9 and TRBJ2-3; perhaps TRBD2 as D (7 bases). Trimming took 4 bases from V and 5 from J, leaving 23 bases between them. This CDR3 is 17 amino acids long. CDR1 SGDLS and CDR2 YYNGEE come from the germline V gene. The CDR3 spells CASSSKRTGGHGDTQYF. The DNA of the CDR3 is TGTGCCAGCAGCTCTAAGAGGACGGGGGGCCATGGAGATACGCAGTATTTT.

A few counts support this clone. The chain uses TRBV10-3 and TRBJ2-2; tentative D call: TRBD1 (5 bases). The V gene lost 4 bases and the J gene lost 1 base, with 10 bases spanning the gap. Per germline, CDR1 ENHRY and CDR2 SYGVKD. The CDR3 runs 15 residues. This chain's CDR3 is CAISGQQENTGELFF. The CDR3 nucleotides are TGTGCCATCAGTGGTCAACAGGAGAACACCGGGGAGCTGTTTTTT.

The J gene is TRBJ2-3, the V gene TRBV4-1; tentative D call: TRBD2 (6 bases). Trimming took 0 bases from V and 2 from J, leaving 18 bases between them. CDR1 and CDR2 from the germline V gene are MGHRA and YSYEKL. This CDR3 spans 18 amino acids. The CDR3 DNA sequence: TGCGCCAGCAGCCAAGATCCCCGGAATAGCGGCTACACAGATACGCAGTATTTT. It yields the protein CASSQDPRNSGYTDTQYF.

V usage is TRBV7-2 and J usage is TRBJ2-2, with TRBD1 matching over 7 bases. V shed 2 bases and J 4 bases; nucleotides not matched to a gene: 7. CDR1 is SGHTA, CDR2 FQGNSA, per germline. This CDR3 has 16 residues. The CDR3: CASSLFDRASTGELFF. For the CDR3, the DNA is TGTGCCAGCAGCTTATTTGACAGGGCCAGCACCGGGGAGCTGTTTTTT.

This clone has only a few counts. The V call is TRBV7-9, the J call TRBJ2-1, with 7 bases identical to TRBD1. Unmatched junction bases numbered 8, after V lost 3 bases and J lost 6 bases. This CDR3 has 15 amino acids. Germline CDR1 reads SEHNR; CDR2 reads FQNEAQ (reference sequence). The CDR3: CASSLTPQGPNEQFF. CDR3 DNA: TGTGCCAGCAGCTTGACCCCACAGGGGCCCAATGAGCAGTTCTTC.

This clone has only a few counts. This rearrangement joins TRBV5-1 to TRBJ2-5; no clear D gene. The CDR3 has 13 residues. The V end lost 0 bases, the J end lost 5 bases, and 8 bases lay between the germline ends. The V gene's germline CDR1 is SGHRS and CDR2 YFSETQ. CDR3 sequence (DNA): TGCGCCAGCAGCTTGGGCCAGTTGGAGACCCAGTACTTC. This translates into CASSLGQLETQYF.

This clone was counted only a few times. V usage is TRBV7-6 and J usage is TRBJ1-5; D gene uncertain. Looked up from germline, CDR1 is SGHVS and CDR2 is FNYEAQ. Trimming removed 6 bases from V and 3 bases from J, with 18 bases in between. This CDR3 contains 16 residues. In DNA form, the CDR3 reads TGTGCCAGCAGTTTATTATGGACCGGCAACAATCAGCCCCAGCATTTT. Translation gives CASSLLWTGNNQPQHF. Full variable domain (missing parts from reference TRBV7-6 and TRBJ1-5): GAGVSQSPRYKVTKRGQDVALRCDPISGHVSLYWYRQALGQGPEFLTYFNYEAQQDKSGLPNDRFSAERPEGSISTLTIQRTEQRDSAMYRCASSLLWTGNNQPQHFGDGTRLSIL.

This clone was seen a few times. This chain links TRBV2 with TRBJ2-1; the match to TRBD1 covers 9 bases. The germline V gene encodes CDR1 SNHLY and CDR2 FYNNEI. There are 14 residues in the CDR3. V dropped 6 bases and J dropped 12; count of bases not matched to a gene: 12. CDR3 sequence (DNA): TGTGCCAGCAGGGGGGACAGGGCCCTGCATCGGCAGTTCTTC. It translates to CASRGDRALHRQFF.

This clone was detected a few times. The CDR3, as DNA: TGTGCCAGCAGCTCATCAGGAGGCACTGAAGCTTTCTTT. Translation: CASSSSGGTEAFF. The chain couples TRBV7-9 to TRBJ1-1, with D unclear. CDR3 length equals 13 residues. CDR1 is SEHNR, CDR2 FQNEAQ, per germline (reference sequence). The V end lost 4 bases, the J end lost 4 bases, and 10 bases lay between the germline ends.

A few counts support this clone. The chain couples TRBV4-1 to TRBJ2-5, with unresolved D. The CDR3 covers 12 residues. V shed 5 bases and J shed 3 bases, with 7 bases lying between them. CDR1 is MGHRA, CDR2 YSYEKL, per germline. The CDR3 DNA reads as TGCGCCAGCAGCGACTTAGAAGAGACCCAGTACTTC. Its protein product is CASSDLEETQYF.

The chain combines TRBV5-4 with TRBJ2-5; tentatively, D is TRBD1 or TRBD2 (6 bases each). CDR1 and CDR2 (germline): SGHNT, YYREEE (reference sequence). Trimming took 1 base from V and 4 from J, leaving 17 bases between them. The CDR3 totals 16 residues. The CDR3 nucleotides read TGTGCCAGCAGCTTGAGTTCCGGGGGCGGTGGAGAGACCCAGTACTTC. Translating it yields CASSLSSGGGGETQYF.

This chain uses TRBV10-3 with TRBJ1-2; TRBD1 agrees at 7 bases. Germline V CDR1 and CDR2: ENHRY, SYGVKD. The CDR3 consists of 15 residues. Losses at the gene ends were 3 bases for V and 8 bases for J; bases not matched to a gene: 12. The CDR3 DNA reads as TGTGCCATCAGTGATCATGTAGGATCAGGGGGAGGCTACACCTTC. It is translated as CAISDHVGSGGGYTF.

This clone was found a few times. The rearrangement links TRBV29-1 to TRBJ1-2; 7 bases line up with TRBD1. The CDR3 is 11 residues long. Germline lookup yields CDR1 SQVTM and CDR2 ANQGSEA. Trimming took 2 bases from V and 12 from J; bases not matched to a gene: 6. CDR3 bases: TGCAGCGTTGAATTGGCAGGGGGAGACACCTTC. It codes for CSVELAGGDTF. Full variable domain (missing parts from reference TRBV29-1 and TRBJ1-2): SAVISQKPSRDICQRGTSLTIQCQVDSQVTMMFWYRQQPGQSLTLIATANQGSEATYESGFVIDKFPISRPNLTFSTLTVSNMSPEDSSIYLCSVELAGGDTFGSGTRLTVV.

The chain employs TRBV4-2 and TRBJ2-5; perhaps D is TRBD1 or TRBD2 (6 bases each). From germline, CDR1 is LGHNA and CDR2 YNFKEQ. V was clipped by 0 bases and J by 5 bases, with 13 bases between them. The CDR3 has 15 amino acids. CDR3 region: CASSQDKGGPETQYF. In DNA, the CDR3 is TGTGCCAGCAGCCAAGATAAGGGGGGCCCGGAGACCCAGTACTTC.

This clone was observed a few times. The V call is TRBV4-1, the J call TRBJ2-2; 12 bases align to TRBD2. Germline loops: CDR1 MGHRA, CDR2 YSYEKL. The CDR3 is made up of 16 amino acids. V dropped 6 bases and J dropped 4; count of bases not matched to a gene: 6. CDR3 sequence reads: CASRLAGGRSTGELFF. The CDR3 nucleotides are TGCGCCAGCAGACTAGCGGGGGGAAGGAGCACCGGGGAGCTGTTTTTT.